These 2 T cell receptor beta chains originate from one sample sequenced in a study of T cells after yellow fever vaccination. A single record per CDR3 protein comes from TCRdb applying MiXCR to the 5' RACE reads. The top ten hold roughly 19% of the sample, which has roughly 400,000 distinct CDR3 sequences, around 20% seen once. This specimen was PBMCs, taken before the yellow fever booster vaccination. The receptors derive from a man between 18 and 35 years old who received the YFV17D yellow fever vaccine.

The chain has TRBV6-1 and TRBJ2-7, with unresolved D. This CDR3 is 14 amino acids long. V shed 3 bases and J shed 7 bases, with 16 bases lying between them. Per germline, CDR1 MNHNS and CDR2 SASEGT. CDR3 sequence: CASSDIRIPREQYF. The CDR3 nucleotides read TGTGCCAGCAGTGATATACGTATCCCTAGGGAGCAGTACTTC.

This chain links TRBV18 with TRBJ2-7; TRBD1 agrees at 12 bases. Trimming took 2 bases from V and 7 from J; bases not matched to a gene: 3. CDR3 length: 14 amino acids. CDR1 and CDR2 (germline): KGHSH, LQKENI. The DNA of the CDR3 is TGTGCCAGCTCACCAGGGACAGGGGGCTTGGAGCAGTACGTC. It codes for CASSPGTGGLEQYV.